The rows below give T cell receptor beta chains drawn from one sample of a study of shared clonotypes between healthy human individuals. Produced via immunoSEQ multiplex PCR; TCRdb's table is partial and in-frame only. The repertoire includes fewer than 1.8 million clones, 98% of them detected once, and around 0.38% sits in the top ten. Material: naive CD4+ T cells sorted from blood. These receptors came from a man aged 25-45 years in good health. Each CDR3 is given with its conserved first and last residue. Fields, in order: D gene, J gene, V gene, clone size, CDR3 protein, CDR3 DNA. The D gene is left open where the match is weak. Clone size is stated in some rows and not others, as once, few, many or a class when expanded.

d_gene: NA
j_gene: TRBJ2-6
v_gene: TRBV19
abundance: NA
CDR3aa: CASSARGAGANVLTF
CDR3nt: TGTGCCAGTAGTGCAAGGGGTGCCGGGGCCAACGTCCTGACTTTC

d_gene: NA
j_gene: TRBJ2-1
v_gene: TRBV28
abundance: NA
CDR3aa: CASSADSRAYNEQFF
CDR3nt: TGTGCCAGCAGTGCGGACAGTAGGGCCTACAATGAGCAGTTCTTC

d_gene: NA
j_gene: TRBJ2-2
v_gene: TRBV7-2
abundance: NA
CDR3aa: CASSPIAEVNTGELFF
CDR3nt: TGTGCCAGCAGTCCAATAGCGGAAGTGAACACCGGGGAGCTGTTTTTT

d_gene: TRBD2
j_gene: TRBJ2-5
v_gene: TRBV5-1
abundance: NA
CDR3aa: CASSLTSGAPETQYF
CDR3nt: TGCGCCAGCAGCTTGACTAGCGGGGCACCGGAGACCCAGTACTTC

d_gene: NA
j_gene: TRBJ2-1
v_gene: TRBV7-9
abundance: NA
CDR3aa: CASSFRSNSNEQFF
CDR3nt: TGTGCCAGCAGCTTTCGAAGCAATAGCAATGAGCAGTTCTTC

d_gene: TRBD1
j_gene: TRBJ2-7
v_gene: TRBV5-4
abundance: NA
CDR3aa: CASSIPGQTQIEQYF
CDR3nt: TGTGCCAGCAGCATACCGGGACAGACCCAAATCGAGCAGTACTTC

d_gene: NA
j_gene: TRBJ2-2
v_gene: TRBV5-4
abundance: NA
CDR3aa: CASRSAGELFF
CDR3nt: TGTGCCAGCAGAAGCGCCGGGGAGCTGTTTTTT

d_gene: TRBD1
j_gene: TRBJ2-7
v_gene: TRBV18
abundance: NA
CDR3aa: CASSPGQGGSYEQYF
CDR3nt: TGTGCCAGCTCACCGGGACAGGGGGGATCCTACGAGCAGTACTTC

d_gene: NA
j_gene: TRBJ1-5
v_gene: TRBV30
abundance: NA
CDR3aa: CAWSVSGDQPQHF
CDR3nt: TGTGCCTGGAGTGTATCAGGAGATCAGCCCCAGCATTTT

d_gene: TRBD2
j_gene: TRBJ2-7
v_gene: TRBV7-8
abundance: NA
CDR3aa: CASSETSGSFYEQYF
CDR3nt: TGTGCCAGCAGCGAAACGAGCGGGAGCTTCTACGAGCAGTACTTC

d_gene: NA
j_gene: TRBJ2-2
v_gene: TRBV29-1
abundance: once
CDR3aa: CSVGLGHNTGELFF
CDR3nt: TGCAGCGTTGGGCTTGGACACAACACCGGGGAGCTGTTTTTT

d_gene: NA
j_gene: TRBJ1-1
v_gene: TRBV18
abundance: NA
CDR3aa: CASSLKAMNTEAFF
CDR3nt: TGTGCCAGCTCACTAAAGGCCATGAACACTGAAGCTTTCTTT

d_gene: NA
j_gene: TRBJ1-4
v_gene: TRBV6-5
abundance: NA
CDR3aa: CASSYQGPPNEKLFF
CDR3nt: TGTGCCAGCAGTTACCAGGGACCACCAAATGAAAAACTGTTTTTT

d_gene: NA
j_gene: TRBJ2-3
v_gene: TRBV9
abundance: NA
CDR3aa: CASKGPGDTQYF
CDR3nt: TGTGCCAGCAAGGGACCGGGAGATACGCAGTATTTT

d_gene: NA
j_gene: TRBJ2-1
v_gene: TRBV5-4
abundance: NA
CDR3aa: CASSQDRTSYNEQFF
CDR3nt: TGTGCCAGCAGCCAAGACCGAACCTCCTACAATGAGCAGTTCTTC

d_gene: NA
j_gene: TRBJ2-3
v_gene: TRBV7-9
abundance: NA
CDR3aa: CASSLNRGDTQYF
CDR3nt: TGTGCCAGCAGCTTAAATAGGGGGGATACGCAGTATTTT

d_gene: NA
j_gene: TRBJ2-1
v_gene: TRBV29-1
abundance: NA
CDR3aa: CSVEPYGLSYNEQFF
CDR3nt: TGCAGCGTTGAACCTTACGGGCTCTCCTACAATGAGCAGTTCTTC

d_gene: NA
j_gene: TRBJ2-2
v_gene: TRBV6-1
abundance: NA
CDR3aa: CASSELKESGELFF
CDR3nt: TGTGCCAGCAGTGAATTGAAGGAGAGCGGGGAGCTGTTTTTT

d_gene: NA
j_gene: TRBJ2-1
v_gene: TRBV2
abundance: NA
CDR3aa: CASRLGPEYNEQFF
CDR3nt: TGTGCCAGCAGGCTCGGGCCCGAATACAATGAGCAGTTCTTC

d_gene: NA
j_gene: TRBJ1-2
v_gene: TRBV4-3
abundance: once
CDR3aa: CASSQAHRENYGYTF
CDR3nt: TGCGCCAGCAGCCAAGCCCACAGGGAGAACTATGGCTACACCTTC

d_gene: NA
j_gene: TRBJ2-7
v_gene: TRBV18
abundance: NA
CDR3aa: CASSRQRSSYEQYF
CDR3nt: TGTGCCAGCTCAAGGCAGAGGAGCTCCTACGAGCAGTACTTC

d_gene: TRBD1
j_gene: TRBJ1-1
v_gene: TRBV9
abundance: NA
CDR3aa: CASSVDGTGGQAFF
CDR3nt: TGTGCCAGCAGCGTAGATGGGACAGGGGGCCAAGCTTTCTTT

d_gene: NA
j_gene: TRBJ2-5
v_gene: TRBV7-9
abundance: NA
CDR3aa: CASSSTGLETQYF
CDR3nt: TGTGCCAGCAGCTCAACAGGGTTAGAGACCCAGTACTTC

d_gene: TRBD2
j_gene: TRBJ2-5
v_gene: TRBV5-5
abundance: NA
CDR3aa: CASSLGRLAEETQYF
CDR3nt: TGTGCCAGCAGCTTGGGAAGACTAGCGGAAGAGACCCAGTACTTC

d_gene: TRBD2
j_gene: TRBJ2-3
v_gene: TRBV5-4
abundance: NA
CDR3aa: CASSRRETGTDTQYF
CDR3nt: TGTGCCAGCAGCCGGCGGGAGACCGGCACAGATACGCAGTATTTT

d_gene: NA
j_gene: TRBJ2-3
v_gene: TRBV9
abundance: NA
CDR3aa: CASSVVSASTDTQYF
CDR3nt: TGTGCCAGCAGCGTAGTTTCGGCTAGCACAGATACGCAGTATTTT

d_gene: TRBD1
j_gene: TRBJ2-7
v_gene: TRBV18
abundance: NA
CDR3aa: CASSPPGGSYEQYF
CDR3nt: TGTGCCAGCTCCCCTCCAGGGGGCTCCTACGAGCAGTACTTC

d_gene: NA
j_gene: TRBJ2-7
v_gene: TRBV5-1
abundance: NA
CDR3aa: CASSLFSSYAYEQYF
CDR3nt: TGCGCCAGCAGCTTGTTTTCAAGCTACGCCTACGAGCAGTACTTC

d_gene: TRBD1
j_gene: TRBJ2-5
v_gene: TRBV5-1
abundance: NA
CDR3aa: CASSIYRGETQYF
CDR3nt: TGCGCCAGCAGCATATACAGGGGTGAGACCCAGTACTTC